This TCR beta chain derives from a study of Graves' ophthalmopathy and Graves' hyperthyroidism. Amplification from RNA transcripts yielded the TCR beta CDR3 regions. RT-PCR in the first round used HTBI primers; a second-round multiplex PCR followed. TCRdb reprocessed the multiplex PCR reads via MiXCR and lists one record per CDR3 protein. The table records 200,000 to 250,000 distinct CDR3 sequences, around a fifth of them present only once. Germline CDR1 GTSNPN, CDR2 SVGIG (reference sequence). V lost 0 bases, J lost 4 bases, and 15 bases lay in between. The length of the CDR3 is 15 residues. This clonotype has ten or more counts.

This receptor was taken from a woman between 50 and 59 years old with Graves' ophthalmopathy. This chain connects TRBV30 to TRBJ1-1; D not certain. Sequencing was performed on peripheral blood. The CDR3 sequence: CAWSVRTVGSTEAFF. The CDR3 nucleotides read TGTGCCTGGAGTGTTAGGACGGTTGGGAGCACTGAAGCTTTCTTT.